Many counts were recorded for the clone carrying this T cell receptor (beta chain). The antigen is undetermined. This record belongs to a study of T cell repertoires in cytomegalovirus infection. TCRdb processed the reads anew with MiXCR; each CDR3 protein has one entry. The sample carries around 750,000 distinct CDR3 sequences, around a third recorded once. Study-wide results and limits: Dominating the ex vivo response were HLA-C-restricted CMV-specific TCR beta clonotypes.

Trimming shortened V by 6 bases and J by 9 bases, and 30 bases separated the two germline ends. Germline CDR1 DFQATT, CDR2 SNEGSKA (reference sequence). This CDR3 has 17 amino acids. Sample: cultured CD8+ T cells from PBMCs, taken from culture after CMV antigen stimulation. This chain links TRBV20-1 with TRBJ2-1, with D perhaps matching TRBD1 (8 bases). The TCR was taken from a human donor in good health (CMV status not recorded). Some clones in this sample may be carry-over from other donors' samples. CDR3 DNA sequence: TGCAGTGCCACTTCTGACAGGGGCGTAGCGGGTCGTGCTGAGCAGTTCTTC. Translating it yields CSATSDRGVAGRAEQFF.